A selection of T cell receptor beta chains follows, all from one sample in a study of blood T cell repertoires in COVID-19. The data were produced by immunoSEQ multiplex PCR, yet TCRdb's version contains in-frame clones alone and is incomplete. The sample lists a few hundred thousand clones; more than 70% were seen once. The specimen sequenced was peripheral blood. The receptors originated from a woman in her thirties who had recovered from COVID-19. Both conserved end residues are part of each CDR3. Fields, in order: D gene, J gene, V gene, clone size, CDR3 protein, CDR3 DNA. D genes are given only for firm matches. Only some rows state a clone size, as once, few, many or a class for expanded clones.

TRBD1 TRBJ2-7 TRBV6-1 - CASSVPYRGDAYEQYF TGTGCCAGCAGTGTACCTTACAGGGGCGACGCCTACGAGCAGTACTTC
- TRBJ2-7 TRBV7-9 - CASSLGTLSYEQYF TGTGCCAGCAGCCTAGGGACACTCTCCTACGAGCAGTACTTC
- TRBJ2-7 TRBV2 - CASRPDRSSYEQYF TGTGCCAGCAGGCCAGACAGGAGCTCCTACGAGCAGTACTTC
TRBD1 TRBJ1-2 TRBV5-1 - CASSPGTGIYGYTF TGCGCCAGCAGTCCCGGGACAGGGATCTATGGCTACACCTTC
TRBD1 TRBJ2-7 TRBV10-3 - CAISVKLMTGDSHYEQYF TGTGCCATCAGTGTGAAACTGATGACAGGGGATAGTCATTACGAGCAGTACTTC
- TRBJ1-2 TRBV14 - CASSLQSSDYGYTF TGTGCCAGCAGCCTACAAAGTTCAGACTATGGCTACACCTTC
- TRBJ2-5 TRBV3-1/TRBV3-2 few CASSQTRVVNQGETQYF TGTGCCAGCAGCCAAACCAGGGTAGTTAATCAAGGAGAGACCCAGTACTTC
- TRBJ1-2 TRBV6-1 - CASSELQDSGYTF TGTGCCAGCAGTGAACTACAGGATAGTGGCTACACCTTC
TRBD2 TRBJ2-5 TRBV4-3 - CASSHLGSGVETQYF TGCGCCAGCAGCCACTTAGGAAGCGGGGTGGAGACCCAGTACTTC
- TRBJ2-6 TRBV7-8 - CASSSAGANVLTF TGTGCCAGCAGCTCAGCTGGGGCCAACGTCCTGACTTTC
TRBD1 TRBJ2-1 TRBV9 - CASSVDRVARNEQFF TGTGCCAGCAGCGTTGACAGGGTTGCGAGGAATGAGCAGTTCTTC
- TRBJ1-4 TRBV6-5 - CASRADRGRGELFF TGTGCCAGCAGAGCAGATCGCGGTAGGGGTGAACTGTTTTTT
- TRBJ2-7 TRBV3-1/TRBV3-2 - CASSRGRHLEQYF TGTGCCAGCAGCCGCGGGCGACACCTCGAGCAGTACTTC
- TRBJ2-3 TRBV3-1/TRBV3-2 - CASSQDRVRTQYF TGTGCCAGCAGCCAAGATCGGGTCCGTACGCAGTATTTT
- TRBJ2-1 TRBV27 - CASSPRGAYNEQFF TGTGCCAGCAGTCCCCGGGGAGCGTACAATGAGCAGTTCTTC
- TRBJ2-7 TRBV19 few CASSITGQRGEQYF TGTGCCAGTAGTATTACGGGACAACGTGGTGAGCAGTACTTC
TRBD1 TRBJ1-6 TRBV6-1 - CASSDKKRQGSSPLHF TGTGCCAGCAGTGATAAGAAGCGACAGGGCAGTTCACCCCTCCACTTT
TRBD1 TRBJ2-1 TRBV29-1 - CSVGGQVYNEQFF TGCAGCGTTGGGGGACAGGTATACAATGAGCAGTTCTTC
- TRBJ1-3 TRBV5-1 - CASSLFEGSGNTIYF TGCGCCAGCAGCTTGTTTGAGGGCTCTGGAAACACCATATATTTT
- TRBJ1-1 TRBV28 - CASNRDLMNTEAFF TGTGCCAGCAATCGAGACTTGATGAACACTGAAGCTTTCTTT
TRBD1 TRBJ1-2 TRBV18 - CASSLETGIYGYTF TGTGCCAGCTCGCTAGAGACAGGGATCTATGGCTACACCTTC
TRBD1 TRBJ2-1 TRBV27 - CASTGTGSYNEQFF TGTGCCAGCACCGGGACAGGGTCCTACAATGAGCAGTTCTTC
TRBD2 TRBJ2-4 TRBV4-2 few CASSQIFSGGAKNIQYF TGTGCCAGCAGCCAAATTTTTAGCGGGGGGGCCAAAAACATTCAGTACTTC
- TRBJ1-1 TRBV11-1 - CASSLGQHNTEAFF TGTGCCAGCAGCTTAGGACAGCATAACACTGAAGCTTTCTTT
- TRBJ1-3 TRBV7-6 - CASSLSQGTGNTIYF TGTGCCAGCAGCTTATCGCAGGGAACTGGAAACACCATATATTTT
TRBD1 TRBJ1-6 TRBV6-1 once CASSERSGDRVSPLHF TGTGCCAGCAGTGAACGGAGTGGGGACAGGGTCTCACCCCTCCACTTT
- TRBJ1-4 TRBV28 - CASRRATNEKLFF TGTGCCAGCAGGAGAGCCACTAATGAAAAACTGTTTTTT
TRBD1 TRBJ1-1 TRBV5-1 - CASSFGLNRDRGKEAFF TGCGCCAGCAGCTTTGGTCTAAATCGTGACAGGGGTAAAGAAGCTTTCTTT
- TRBJ1-1 TRBV20-1 - CSTYRLYGAFF TGCAGTACTTACAGGTTATATGGAGCTTTCTTT
- TRBJ2-2 TRBV4-1 - CASSQGQGVDTGELFF TGCGCCAGCAGCCAAGGTCAGGGCGTAGACACCGGGGAGCTGTTTTTT
TRBD1 TRBJ1-5 TRBV6-5 - CASRAGTGREPQHF TGTGCCAGCAGAGCCGGGACAGGGAGGGAGCCCCAGCATTTT
- TRBJ1-1 TRBV7-9 - CASSFAENTEAFF TGTGCCAGCAGCTTCGCAGAGAACACTGAAGCTTTCTTT
- TRBJ2-5 TRBV5-1 - CASSLGGGVYQETQYF TGCGCCAGCAGCTTGGGCGGCGGGGTGTACCAAGAGACCCAGTACTTC
- TRBJ1-6 TRBV3-1/TRBV3-2 once CASSLYPNSPLHF TGTGCCAGCAGCCTCTACCCTAATTCACCCCTCCACTTT
- TRBJ2-5 TRBV28 - CASSLRGALKGETQYF TGTGCCAGCAGCCTTCGGGGAGCCCTTAAAGGAGAGACCCAGTACTTC
- TRBJ1-4 TRBV3-1/TRBV3-2 - CASTPGGNNSLGEKLFF TGTGCCAGCACCCCAGGCGGGAACAATTCTCTAGGGGAAAAACTGTTTTTT
TRBD2 TRBJ2-5 TRBV24-1 - CATSDPRTSGETQYF TGTGCCACCAGTGACCCCAGGACTAGCGGCGAGACCCAGTACTTC
- TRBJ1-6 TRBV7-9 few CASSSMGRGGYNSPLHF TGTGCCAGCAGCTCTATGGGGCGCGGGGGTTATAATTCACCCCTCCACTTT
TRBD1 TRBJ2-7 TRBV6-5 - CASSFLSGQASYEQYF TGTGCCAGCAGTTTTTTATCGGGACAGGCCTCCTACGAGCAGTACTTC
- TRBJ2-1 TRBV3-1/TRBV3-2 few CASSPAPGLRDNEQFF TGTGCCAGCAGCCCAGCCCCGGGACTTCGAGACAATGAGCAGTTCTTC
TRBD1 TRBJ2-4 TRBV25-1 - CASSPPGTAKNIQYF TGTGCCAGCAGTCCCCCCGGGACAGCAAAAAACATTCAGTACTTC
TRBD1 TRBJ1-2 TRBV27 - CASSLGQGAGYGYTF TGTGCCAGCAGTCTCGGACAGGGGGCTGGGTATGGCTACACCTTC
- TRBJ1-2 TRBV7-9 - CASSLGRGNYGYTF TGTGCCAGCAGTTTAGGCCGGGGAAACTATGGCTACACCTTC
- TRBJ1-1 TRBV24-1 - CATSDLWSTEAFF TGTGCCACCAGTGATTTGTGGAGCACTGAAGCTTTCTTT
- TRBJ1-2 TRBV9 - CASSVGQGPNYGYTF TGTGCCAGCAGCGTAGGCCAGGGGCCAAACTATGGCTACACCTTC